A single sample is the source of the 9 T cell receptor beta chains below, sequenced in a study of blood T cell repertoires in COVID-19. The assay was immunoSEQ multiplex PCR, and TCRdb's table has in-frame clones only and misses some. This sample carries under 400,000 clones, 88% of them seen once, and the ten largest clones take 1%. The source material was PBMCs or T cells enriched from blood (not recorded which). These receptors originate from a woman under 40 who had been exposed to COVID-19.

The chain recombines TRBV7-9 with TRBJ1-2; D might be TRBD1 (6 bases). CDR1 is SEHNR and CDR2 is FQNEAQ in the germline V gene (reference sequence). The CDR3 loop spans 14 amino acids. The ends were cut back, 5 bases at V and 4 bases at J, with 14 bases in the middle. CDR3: CASSPPGDLYGYTF. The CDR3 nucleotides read TGTGCCAGCAGCCCCCCAGGGGACCTCTATGGCTACACCTTC.

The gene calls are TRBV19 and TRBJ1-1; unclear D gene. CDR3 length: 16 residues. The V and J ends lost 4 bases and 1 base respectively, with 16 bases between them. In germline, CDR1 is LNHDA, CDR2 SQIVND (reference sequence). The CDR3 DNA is TGTGCCAGTAGTACCCTAAGTGACGGGTGGAACACTGAAGCTTTCTTT. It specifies CASSTLSDGWNTEAFF.

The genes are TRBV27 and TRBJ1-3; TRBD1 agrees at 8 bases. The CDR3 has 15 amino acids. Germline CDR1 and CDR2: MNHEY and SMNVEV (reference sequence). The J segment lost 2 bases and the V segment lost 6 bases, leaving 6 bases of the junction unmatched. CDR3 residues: CASSRDRRPGNTIYF. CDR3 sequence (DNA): TGTGCCAGCAGCAGGGACAGGAGGCCTGGAAACACCATATATTTT.

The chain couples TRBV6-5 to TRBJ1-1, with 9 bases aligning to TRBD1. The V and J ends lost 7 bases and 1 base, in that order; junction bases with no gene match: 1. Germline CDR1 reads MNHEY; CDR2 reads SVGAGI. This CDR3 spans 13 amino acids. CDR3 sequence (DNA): TGTGCCAGCACGGGACAGGGGAACACTGAAGCTTTCTTT. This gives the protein CASTGQGNTEAFF.

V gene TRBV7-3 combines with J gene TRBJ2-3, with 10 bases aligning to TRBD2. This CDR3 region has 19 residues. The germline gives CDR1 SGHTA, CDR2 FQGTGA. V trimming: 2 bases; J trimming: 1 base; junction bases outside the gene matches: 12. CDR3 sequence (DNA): TGTGCCAGCAGCTTATACTGGCTAGCGGGAGATCGCCGCACAGATACGCAGTATTTT. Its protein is CASSLYWLAGDRRTDTQYF.

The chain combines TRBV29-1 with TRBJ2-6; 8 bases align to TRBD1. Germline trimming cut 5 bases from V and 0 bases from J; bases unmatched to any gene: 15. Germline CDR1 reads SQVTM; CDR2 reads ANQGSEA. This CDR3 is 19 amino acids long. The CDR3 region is CSVTESGQGISSGANVLTF. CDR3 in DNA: TGCAGCGTTACCGAGAGTGGACAGGGTATAAGCTCTGGGGCCAACGTCCTGACTTTC.

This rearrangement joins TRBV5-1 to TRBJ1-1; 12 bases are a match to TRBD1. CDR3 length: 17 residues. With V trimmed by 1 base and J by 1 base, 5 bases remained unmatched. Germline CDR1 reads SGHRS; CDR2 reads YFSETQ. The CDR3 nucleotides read TGCGCCAGCAGCTTGTGGGACAGGGGGCGAAAGAACACTGAAGCTTTCTTT. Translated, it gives CASSLWDRGRKNTEAFF.

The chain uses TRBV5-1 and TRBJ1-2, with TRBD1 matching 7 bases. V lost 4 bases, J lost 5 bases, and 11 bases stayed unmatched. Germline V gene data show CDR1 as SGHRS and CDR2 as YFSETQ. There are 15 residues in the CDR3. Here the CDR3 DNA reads TGCGCCAGCAGCGCGGGACAGCCTGGACCTTATGGCTACACCTTC. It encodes CASSAGQPGPYGYTF.

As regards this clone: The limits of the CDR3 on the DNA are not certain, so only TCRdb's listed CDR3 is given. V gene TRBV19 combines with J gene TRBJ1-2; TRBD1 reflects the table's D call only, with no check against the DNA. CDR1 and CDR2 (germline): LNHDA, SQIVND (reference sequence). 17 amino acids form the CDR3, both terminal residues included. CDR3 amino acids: CASSLGMGQLINYGYTF.